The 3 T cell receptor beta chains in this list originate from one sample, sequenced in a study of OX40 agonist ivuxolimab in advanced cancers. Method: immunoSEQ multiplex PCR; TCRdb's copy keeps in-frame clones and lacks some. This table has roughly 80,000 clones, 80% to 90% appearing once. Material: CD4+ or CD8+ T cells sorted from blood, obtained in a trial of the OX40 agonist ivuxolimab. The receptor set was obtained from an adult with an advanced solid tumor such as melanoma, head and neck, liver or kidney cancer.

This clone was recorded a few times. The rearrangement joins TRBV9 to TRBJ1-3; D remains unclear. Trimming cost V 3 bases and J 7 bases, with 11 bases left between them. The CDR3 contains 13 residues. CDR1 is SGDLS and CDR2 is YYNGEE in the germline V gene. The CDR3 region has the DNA TGTGCCAGCAGCGAAAGTGTGCGGAACACCATATATTTT. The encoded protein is CASSESVRNTIYF.

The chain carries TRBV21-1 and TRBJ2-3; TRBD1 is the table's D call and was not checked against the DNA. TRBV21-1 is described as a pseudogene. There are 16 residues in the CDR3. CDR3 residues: CASSIPNRGIPNTQYF. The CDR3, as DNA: TGTGCCAGCAGCATTCCCAACAGGGGCATTCCAAATACGCAGTATTTT.

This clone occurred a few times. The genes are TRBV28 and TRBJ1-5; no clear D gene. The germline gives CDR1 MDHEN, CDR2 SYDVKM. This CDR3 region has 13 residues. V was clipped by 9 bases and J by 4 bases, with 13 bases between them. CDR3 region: CASGAERNQPQHF. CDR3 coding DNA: TGTGCCAGTGGTGCAGAGAGGAATCAGCCCCAGCATTTT.